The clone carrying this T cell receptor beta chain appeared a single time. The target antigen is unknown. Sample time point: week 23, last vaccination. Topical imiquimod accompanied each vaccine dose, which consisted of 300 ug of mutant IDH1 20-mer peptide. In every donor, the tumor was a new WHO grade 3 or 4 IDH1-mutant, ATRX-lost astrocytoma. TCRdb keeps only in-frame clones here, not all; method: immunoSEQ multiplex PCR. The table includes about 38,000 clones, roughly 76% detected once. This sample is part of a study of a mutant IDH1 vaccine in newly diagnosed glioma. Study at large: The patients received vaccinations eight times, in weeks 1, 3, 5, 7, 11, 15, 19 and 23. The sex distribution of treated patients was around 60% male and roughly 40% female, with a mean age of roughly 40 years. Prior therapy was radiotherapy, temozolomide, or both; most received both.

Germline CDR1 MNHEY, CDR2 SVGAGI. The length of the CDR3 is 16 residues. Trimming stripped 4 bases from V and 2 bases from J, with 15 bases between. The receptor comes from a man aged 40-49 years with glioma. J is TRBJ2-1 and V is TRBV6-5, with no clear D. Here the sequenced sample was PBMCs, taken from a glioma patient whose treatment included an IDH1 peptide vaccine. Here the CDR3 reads CASSFRPPGPYNEQFF. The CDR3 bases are TGTGCCAGCAGTTTCAGGCCTCCCGGGCCCTACAATGAGCAGTTCTTC.